The 24 T cell receptor beta chains presented below share a single source sample, sequenced in a study of cytomegalovirus exposure and HLA in healthy donors. Amplification used 60 Vbeta primers and 13 Jbeta primers. Produced via immunoSEQ multiplex PCR; TCRdb's table is partial and in-frame only. Of some 57,000 clones in the sample, just under 75% were seen once. Sequencing was performed on PBMCs. The receptor source for this set is a woman between 25 and 40 years old in good health and CMV-seronegative.

V usage is TRBV6-1 and J usage is TRBJ1-2, with 9 bases aligning to TRBD1. This CDR3 is 15 amino acids long. Germline values: CDR1 MNHNS, CDR2 SASEGT. V gave up 6 bases and J gave up 5 bases; unmatched junction bases: 10. The CDR3 spells CASRTTWDRAYGYTF. CDR3 in DNA: TGTGCCAGCAGAACTACATGGGACAGGGCTTATGGCTACACCTTC.

This clone was seen once. V usage is TRBV27 and J usage is TRBJ2-7; 10 bases are shared with TRBD1. V shed 3 bases and J 3 bases; nucleotides not matched to a gene: 5. The CDR3 is 15 residues long. Germline V gene data show CDR1 as MNHEY and CDR2 as SMNVEV (reference sequence). CDR3 region: CASSLIGQGGYEQYF. The CDR3 coding sequence is TGTGCCAGCAGTTTGATAGGACAGGGGGGCTACGAGCAGTACTTC.

This rearrangement joins TRBV29-1 to TRBJ2-5, with a possible D match to TRBD1 (6 bases). This CDR3 comprises 16 residues. Germline CDR1 reads SQVTM; CDR2 reads ANQGSEA. Between the trimmed V and J ends, which lost 0 bases and 5 bases, there was a span of 19 bases. For the CDR3, the DNA is TGCAGCGTTGAAGATTTTGGGGACACCAAGACGGAGACCCAGTACTTC. Translation: CSVEDFGDTKTETQYF. Full variable domain (missing parts from reference TRBV29-1 and TRBJ2-5): SAVISQKPSRDICQRGTSLTIQCQVDSQVTMMFWYRQQPGQSLTLIATANQGSEATYESGFVIDKFPISRPNLTFSTLTVSNMSPEDSSIYLCSVEDFGDTKTETQYFGPGTRLLVL.

This clone is a singleton in its sample. The chain uses TRBV4-1 and TRBJ2-7; 13 nucleotides line up with TRBD2. This CDR3 spans 17 amino acids. V was clipped by 4 bases and J by 6 bases; unmatched bases: 12. Germline V gene data show CDR1 as MGHRA and CDR2 as YSYEKL. The CDR3 DNA reads as TGCGCCAGCAGCCCCCTAGGACTAGCGGGAGTGAATCGCGAGCAGTACTTC. Its protein is CASSPLGLAGVNREQYF.

The V call is TRBV5-3, the J call TRBJ2-2; 7 nucleotides agree with TRBD2. TRBV5-3 is an ORF, and what it does is uncertain. The trim removed 3 bases at V and 2 bases at J, leaving 4 bases unmatched. CDR3 size: 15 residues. CDR3 amino acids: CARSWGLPNTGELFF. Written as DNA, the CDR3 is TGTGCCAGAAGCTGGGGACTACCAAACACCGGGGAGCTGTTTTTT.

The gene calls are TRBV4-1 and TRBJ1-4; no firm D call. The CDR3 loop spans 14 amino acids. The germline V gene has CDR1 MGHRA and CDR2 YSYEKL. V was cut by 1 base and J by 4 bases, with 7 bases left in between. CDR3 bases: TGCGCCAGCAGCCAAGGATACGGTAATGAAAAACTGTTTTTT. Translating it yields CASSQGYGNEKLFF.

This rearrangement joins TRBV7-2 to TRBJ2-7; D remains unclear. Germline V CDR1 and CDR2: SGHTA, FQGNSA. The CDR3 is made up of 15 amino acids. V dropped 1 base and J dropped 4 bases, with 14 bases sitting between them. The CDR3 DNA reads as TGTGCCAGCAGCTTAGTTGGGTTAGAGGTTTACGAGCAGTACTTC. Its protein is CASSLVGLEVYEQYF.

The chain joins TRBV6-5 to TRBJ2-7; tentative D call: TRBD1 (5 bases). Germline V lookup: CDR1 MNHEY, CDR2 SVGAGI. The CDR3 is made up of 12 amino acids. With 6 bases removed from V and 4 bases from J, the gap between germline ends came to 10 bases. The DNA of the CDR3 is TGTGCCAGCAGAAACGGACATTACGAGCAGTACTTC. As protein: CASRNGHYEQYF.

This rearrangement joins TRBV10-3 to TRBJ2-1; 8 positions agree with TRBD2. The CDR3 extends over 14 amino acids. Germline trimming cut 6 bases from V and 8 bases from J; bases unmatched to any gene: 9. Germline lookup yields CDR1 ENHRY and CDR2 SYGVKD. In nucleotides, the CDR3 is TGTGCCATCAGGGGAGCGGGAGTGTCATATGAGCAGTTCTTC. As protein: CAIRGAGVSYEQFF.

The rearrangement uses TRBV4-2 and TRBJ2-5, with 15 bases that match TRBD2. Germline CDR1 LGHNA, CDR2 YNFKEQ. This CDR3 contains 15 residues. The J segment lost 5 bases and the V segment lost 4 bases, leaving 2 bases of the junction unmatched. This chain's CDR3 is CASSPGLAGGETQYF. The CDR3 nucleotides are TGTGCCAGCAGCCCCGGACTAGCGGGGGGGGAGACCCAGTACTTC.

This clone occurred a few times. The genes are TRBV19 and TRBJ2-1; no clear D gene. This CDR3 comprises 15 residues. CDR1 LNHDA and CDR2 SQIVND come from the germline V gene (reference sequence). The germline V and J ends were trimmed by 3 bases and 3 bases, with 12 bases remaining between them. The CDR3 here is CASSIRVIGYNEQFF. The CDR3 DNA follows: TGTGCCAGTAGTATCCGGGTTATAGGCTACAATGAGCAGTTCTTC.

V usage is TRBV19 and J usage is TRBJ1-5, with 8 bases aligning to TRBD1. V gave up 8 bases and J gave up 1 base; unmatched junction bases: 13. Germline V gene lookup returns CDR1 LNHDA and CDR2 SQIVND (reference sequence). The CDR3 covers 17 residues. CDR3 protein: CASDQGARWGSNQPQHF. CDR3 sequence (DNA): TGTGCCAGTGATCAGGGGGCGAGGTGGGGAAGCAATCAGCCCCAGCATTTT.

V gene TRBV29-1 combines with J gene TRBJ1-2; D remains unclear. This CDR3 has 14 residues. Germline V lookup: CDR1 SQVTM, CDR2 ANQGSEA. Deletions cut 2 bases from V and 0 bases from J, with 10 bases between. CDR3 nucleotide sequence: TGCAGCGTTGAATCGGGGAACTCTAACTATGGCTACACCTTC. This gives the protein CSVESGNSNYGYTF.

The chain combines TRBV7-9 with TRBJ2-7; TRBD2 is a possible D gene (5 bases). The CDR3 covers 13 residues. Germline V gene data show CDR1 as SEHNR and CDR2 as FQNEAQ (reference sequence). V gave up 0 bases and J gave up 6 bases, with 9 bases separating them. The DNA for the CDR3 is TGTGCCAGCAGCTTAGCGGGGAGTAGCGAGCAGTACGTC. Translated: CASSLAGSSEQYV.

This clone was detected only once. This chain uses TRBV10-1 with TRBJ2-5, with 9 bases that match TRBD2. The CDR3 is 20 amino acids. Germline CDR1 WNHNN, CDR2 SYGVQD (reference sequence). Trimming took 4 bases from V and 0 from J; bases not matched to a gene: 18. CDR3 amino acids: CASSGYRESRLAENQETQYF. CDR3 DNA: TGCGCCAGCAGTGGATACAGGGAATCCAGACTAGCGGAGAACCAAGAGACCCAGTACTTC.

The chain combines TRBV30 with TRBJ2-1; D may be TRBD1 (5 bases). V lost 4 bases and J lost 15, with 16 bases in between. The CDR3 runs to 11 residues. The V gene's germline CDR1 is GTSNPN and CDR2 SVGIG (reference sequence). Here the CDR3 reads CAWNLAGKPFF. DNA for the CDR3: TGTGCCTGGAATCTGGCAGGGAAGCCGTTCTTC.

The J gene is TRBJ2-1, the V gene TRBV11-2; 10 nucleotides agree with TRBD2. V shed 2 bases, J shed 8 bases, and the junction held 3 bases outside the gene matches. The CDR3 has 14 amino acids. Germline assignment: CDR1 SGHAT and CDR2 FQNNGV. The CDR3: CASSLTSGNDEQFF. CDR3 in DNA: TGTGCCAGCAGCTTAACTAGCGGGAACGATGAGCAGTTCTTC. The full variable domain, in which reference TRBV11-2 and TRBJ2-1 provide the parts outside the CDR3, is EAGVAQSPRYKIIEKRQSVAFWCNPISGHATLYWYQQILGQGPKLLIQFQNNGVVDDSQLPKDRFSAERLKGVDSTLKIQPAKLEDSAVYLCASSLTSGNDEQFFGPGTRLTVL.

The genes are TRBV5-1 and TRBJ2-2, with 8 bases that match TRBD2. J lost 1 base, V lost 2 bases, and 1 base had no gene match. This CDR3 comprises 15 residues. Germline CDR1 and CDR2: SGHRS and YFSETQ. DNA of the CDR3: TGCGCCAGCAGCTTAGCGGGAGAGAACACCGGGGAGCTGTTTTTT. Translating gives CASSLAGENTGELFF.

Only one count was recorded for this clone. This chain uses TRBV6-1 with TRBJ2-1; TRBD2 might be the D (6 bases). This CDR3 is built from 18 residues. CDR1 and CDR2 from the germline V gene are MNHNS and SASEGT. V was clipped by 2 bases and J by 0 bases, with 17 bases between them. The CDR3 DNA reads as TGTGCCAGCAGTGAAAGACCCGGGACTGTTCACTCCTACAATGAGCAGTTCTTC. Translation gives CASSERPGTVHSYNEQFF.

CDR3 loop: CASSRDRGGFDTQYF. In DNA form, the CDR3 reads TGTGCCAGCTCACGCGACAGGGGAGGTTTTGATACGCAGTATTTT. This chain links TRBV18 with TRBJ2-3; 8 bases map to TRBD1. Germline CDR1 reads KGHSH; CDR2 reads LQKENI. J gave up 6 bases and V 4 bases, and 9 bases lay outside the gene matches. CDR3 length: 15 residues.

This sequence joins TRBV11-1 and TRBJ1-1; D possibly corresponds to TRBD1 (6 bases). This CDR3 is built from 12 residues. V dropped 3 bases and J dropped 11 bases, with 13 bases sitting between them. Looked up from germline, CDR1 is SGHAT and CDR2 is FQDESV (reference sequence). The CDR3 sequence is CASSFEGRGAFF. DNA for the CDR3: TGTGCCAGCAGCTTCGAGGGTAGGGGGGCTTTCTTT.

This sequence joins TRBV19 and TRBJ1-1; D may be TRBD1 (5 bases). CDR1 and CDR2 from the germline V gene are LNHDA and SQIVND (reference sequence). The CDR3 extends over 13 amino acids. V was cut by 5 bases and J by 0 bases, with 7 bases left in between. This CDR3 is CASSGAMNTEAFF. The CDR3 DNA reads as TGTGCCAGTAGTGGGGCAATGAACACTGAAGCTTTCTTT.

The chain joins TRBV6-4 to TRBJ2-7, with 8 bases that match TRBD1. After removal of 7 bases from V and 2 bases from J, the junction contained 10 bases not matched to a gene. Germline lookup yields CDR1 MRHNA and CDR2 SNTAGT. The CDR3 extends over 15 amino acids. CDR3 protein: CASTTRTGRTYEQYF. Written as DNA, the CDR3 is TGTGCCAGCACCACCAGGACAGGGAGGACCTACGAGCAGTACTTC.

Notes on this clone: The germline gene is not matched at one end of the junction; a read error may be the cause. V gene TRBV7-9 combines with J gene TRBJ1-2, with 7 bases identical to TRBD1. Germline V gene sequence: CDR1 SEHNR, CDR2 FQNEAQ (reference sequence). The CDR3 consists of 17 residues. CDR3 sequence (DNA): TGTGCCGGCAGCCCTCGCGAGGGGGCGAATGCTAACTATGGCTACACCTTC. Protein: CAGSPREGANANYGYTF.